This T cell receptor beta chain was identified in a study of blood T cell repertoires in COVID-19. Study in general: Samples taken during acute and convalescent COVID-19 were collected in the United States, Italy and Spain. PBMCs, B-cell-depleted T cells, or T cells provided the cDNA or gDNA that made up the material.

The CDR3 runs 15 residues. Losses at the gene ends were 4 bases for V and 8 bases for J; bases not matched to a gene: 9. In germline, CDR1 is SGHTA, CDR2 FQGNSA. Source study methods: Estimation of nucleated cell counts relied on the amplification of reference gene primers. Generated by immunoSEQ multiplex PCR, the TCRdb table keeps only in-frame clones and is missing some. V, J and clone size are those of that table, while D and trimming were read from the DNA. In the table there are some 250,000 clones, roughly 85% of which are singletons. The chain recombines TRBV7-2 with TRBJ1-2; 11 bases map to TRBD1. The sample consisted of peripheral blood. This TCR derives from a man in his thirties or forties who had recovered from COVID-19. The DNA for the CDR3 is TGTGCCAGCAGCTCCCTTGGACAGGGGGCGCCCGGCTACACCTTC. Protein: CASSSLGQGAPGYTF.